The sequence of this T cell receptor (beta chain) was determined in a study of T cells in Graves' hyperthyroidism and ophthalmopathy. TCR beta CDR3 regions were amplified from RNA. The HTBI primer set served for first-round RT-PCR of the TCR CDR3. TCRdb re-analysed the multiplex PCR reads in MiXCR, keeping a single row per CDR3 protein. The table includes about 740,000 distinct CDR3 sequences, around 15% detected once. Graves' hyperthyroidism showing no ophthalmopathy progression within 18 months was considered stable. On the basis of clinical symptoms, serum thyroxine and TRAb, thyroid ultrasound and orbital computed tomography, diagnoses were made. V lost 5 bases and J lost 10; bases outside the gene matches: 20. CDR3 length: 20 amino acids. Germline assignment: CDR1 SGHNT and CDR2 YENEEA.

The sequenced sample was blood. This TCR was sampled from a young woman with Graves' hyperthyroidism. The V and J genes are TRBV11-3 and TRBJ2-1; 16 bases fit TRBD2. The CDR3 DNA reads TGTGCCAGCAGCCCCCCGGGACTAGCGGGAGGGCTTGGCGCGGGCGTAGAGCAGTTCTTC. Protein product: CASSPPGLAGGLGAGVEQFF. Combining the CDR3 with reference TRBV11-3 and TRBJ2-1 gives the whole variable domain EAGVVQSPRYKIIEKKQPVAFWCNPISGHNTLYWYLQNLGQGPELLIRYENEEAVDDSQLPKDRFSAERLKGVDSTLKIQPAELGDSAVYLCASSPPGLAGGLGAGVEQFFGPGTRLTVL.